The 20 T cell receptor beta chains reported below all come from one sample, sequenced in a study of immune evolution from preneoplasia to lung adenocarcinoma. Only in-frame clones appear in the TCRdb table, and some are missing; sequencing was by immunoSEQ multiplex PCR. The table records roughly 10,000 clones, about 85% of them present only once. Source material: FFPE minimally invasive lung adenocarcinoma tissue. All receptors derive from a donor at least 70 years old with lung adenocarcinoma.

The V and J genes are TRBV2 and TRBJ2-1; D perhaps matches TRBD2 (5 bases). Germline V gene sequence: CDR1 SNHLY, CDR2 FYNNEI. The CDR3 is 14 residues long. V lost 8 bases and J lost 3, with 14 bases in between. The CDR3 spells CASLASDLYNEQFF. The CDR3, as DNA: TGTGCCAGCTTAGCGTCCGACCTCTACAATGAGCAGTTCTTC.

This rearrangement joins TRBV2 to TRBJ1-2, with 9 positions matching TRBD1. This CDR3 is built from 13 residues. The junction had 10 bases not matched to a gene; V was cut back by 9 bases and J by 8 bases. Germline-derived CDR1 and CDR2 are SNHLY and FYNNEI. The CDR3, as DNA: TGTGCCAGAAAGGGACAGGGTGAAGGAGGCTACACCTTC. Amino acid sequence: CARKGQGEGGYTF.

This rearrangement joins TRBV21-1 to TRBJ2-1; the tabulated D call, TRBD2, remains unverified against the DNA. TRBV21-1 has pseudogene status. The CDR3 has 14 residues. This chain's CDR3 is CARLSGHSYNEQFF. In DNA, the CDR3 is TGTGCCCGCCTTAGCGGCCACTCCTACAATGAGCAGTTCTTC.

The rearrangement links TRBV30 to TRBJ2-5; tentative D call: TRBD1 (6 bases). Trimming took off 2 bases at V and 5 bases at J, with 18 bases between the two ends. Germline loops: CDR1 GTSNPN, CDR2 SVGIG (reference sequence). The CDR3 totals 15 residues. CDR3 residues: CAWSKGDASRETQYF. DNA for the CDR3: TGTGCCTGGAGTAAGGGGGACGCCTCCCGGGAGACCCAGTACTTC.

V gene TRBV7-9 combines with J gene TRBJ2-3; 8 bases agree with TRBD2. Germline CDR1 reads SEHNR; CDR2 reads FQNEAQ (reference sequence). V dropped 5 bases and J dropped 0; count of bases not matched to a gene: 7. The CDR3 has 16 residues. CDR3 nucleotide sequence: TGTGCCAGCAGCGAAGGACTAGCTCCTAGCACAGATACGCAGTATTTT. Protein: CASSEGLAPSTDTQYF.

V usage is TRBV18 and J usage is TRBJ1-6, with TRBD1 as a possible D gene (5 bases). Germline lookup yields CDR1 KGHSH and CDR2 LQKENI. The V end lost 3 bases, the J end lost 9 bases, and 18 bases lay between the germline ends. This CDR3 comprises 16 residues. CDR3 amino acids: CASSPLGPTSVSPLHF. CDR3 DNA: TGTGCCAGCTCACCCCTGGGACCGACGTCGGTTTCACCCCTCCACTTT.

V is TRBV5-4 and J is TRBJ2-7, with TRBD1 matching 8 bases. The CDR3 loop spans 14 amino acids. Germline V gene lookup returns CDR1 SGHNT and CDR2 YYREEE (reference sequence). After removal of 4 bases from V and 1 base from J, the junction contained 4 bases not matched to a gene. CDR3: CASSGGTGSYEQYF. The CDR3, as DNA: TGTGCCAGCAGCGGCGGGACAGGATCCTACGAGCAGTACTTC.

The gene calls are TRBV29-1 and TRBJ1-5; 10 bases fit TRBD1. CDR3 length: 13 amino acids. Looked up from germline, CDR1 is SQVTM and CDR2 is ANQGSEA. Trimming took 5 bases from V and 7 from J; bases not matched to a gene: 5. CDR3 DNA: TGCAGCGTTCTAGGACAGGGGGGACAGCCCCAGCATTTT. Translated: CSVLGQGGQPQHF.

The J gene is TRBJ2-3, the V gene TRBV19; 9 nucleotides align to TRBD2. The V gene's germline CDR1 is LNHDA and CDR2 SQIVND (reference sequence). The CDR3 is 14 residues long. V lost 9 bases, J lost 7 bases, and 11 bases stayed unmatched. The CDR3 sequence is CASKNSGSAHTQYF. The CDR3 DNA is TGTGCCAGCAAAAATAGCGGGAGTGCGCATACGCAGTATTTT.

This chain links TRBV5-4 with TRBJ1-2; D gene ambiguous. V gave up 4 bases and J gave up 6 bases, with 13 bases separating them. The CDR3 has 13 amino acids. Germline CDR1 SGHNT, CDR2 YYREEE (reference sequence). The CDR3 is CASSPGGGDGYTF. The CDR3 coding sequence is TGTGCCAGCAGCCCGGGTGGTGGGGATGGCTACACCTTC.

The chain uses TRBV4-1 and TRBJ2-7; 7 bases are a match to TRBD2. The CDR3 is 18 amino acids. Germline loops: CDR1 MGHRA, CDR2 YSYEKL. With V trimmed by 1 base and J by 0 bases, 12 bases remained unmatched. CDR3 loop: CASSQAQGLAGSSYEQYF. In nucleotides, the CDR3 is TGCGCCAGCAGCCAAGCGCAGGGTTTAGCGGGCAGCTCCTACGAGCAGTACTTC.

V gene TRBV5-1 combines with J gene TRBJ2-1; 11 nucleotides agree with TRBD2. V lost 3 bases and J lost 4; bases outside the gene matches: 6. Germline loops: CDR1 SGHRS, CDR2 YFSETQ. The length of the CDR3 is 16 residues. The DNA for the CDR3 is TGCGCCAGCAGCTCCCAGACTAGCGGGGCGTACAATGAGCAGTTCTTC. This translates into CASSSQTSGAYNEQFF.

The genes are TRBV30 and TRBJ1-2; tentatively, D is TRBD1 (5 bases). V lost 0 bases, J lost 6 bases, and 8 bases lay in between. Germline V gene lookup returns CDR1 GTSNPN and CDR2 SVGIG (reference sequence). The CDR3 consists of 12 residues. The CDR3 protein is CAWSVGADGYTF. DNA of the CDR3: TGTGCCTGGAGTGTAGGGGCGGATGGCTACACCTTC.

The J gene is TRBJ1-2, the V gene TRBV2; 10 nucleotides match TRBD1. CDR1 and CDR2 (germline): SNHLY, FYNNEI. Trimming cost V 4 bases and J 4 bases; bases outside gene matches: 3. The CDR3 totals 14 residues. The CDR3, as DNA: TGTGCCAGCAGTGGACAGGGGGCAAGCTATGGCTACACCTTC. Translation: CASSGQGASYGYTF.

This chain links TRBV2 with TRBJ1-2; TRBD1 matches 8 bases. Per the germline V gene, CDR1 is SNHLY and CDR2 is FYNNEI. The CDR3 length is 13 residues. J gave up 8 bases and V 8 bases, and 10 bases lay outside the gene matches. CDR3 coding DNA: TGTGCCAGCGCGACAGGGGTACTCTACGGCTACACCTTC. The encoded protein is CASATGVLYGYTF.

V is TRBV29-1 and J is TRBJ2-6, with D maybe TRBD1 (5 bases). V lost 7 bases and J lost 2, with 9 bases in between. The germline CDR1 and CDR2 sequences are SQVTM and ANQGSEA. The CDR3 length is 13 residues. Here the CDR3 DNA reads TGCAGCGCTAGACAGCCTGGGGCCAACGTCCTGACTTTC. This gives the protein CSARQPGANVLTF.

The V call is TRBV7-8, the J call TRBJ1-1; 8 bases match TRBD1. J lost 4 bases, V lost 0 bases, and 7 bases had no gene match. From germline, CDR1 is SGHVS and CDR2 FQNEAQ. This CDR3 is built from 16 residues. CDR3 amino acids: CASSLADRVRGTEAFF. The CDR3 DNA is TGTGCCAGCAGCTTAGCGGACAGGGTAAGGGGCACTGAAGCTTTCTTT.

The chain uses TRBV7-8 and TRBJ2-1; 9 bases line up with TRBD1. The CDR3 length is 14 residues. The J segment lost 9 bases and the V segment lost 8 bases, leaving 11 bases of the junction unmatched. From germline, CDR1 is SGHVS and CDR2 FQNEAQ. In DNA form, the CDR3 reads TGTGCCAGCGGACCGGGACAGGGTGTGGGTGAGCAGTTCTTC. Translating it yields CASGPGQGVGEQFF.

The V gene is TRBV7-9, the J gene TRBJ2-1; 7 nucleotides line up with TRBD2. The CDR3 is made up of 16 amino acids. V was clipped by 4 bases and J by 4 bases; unmatched bases: 10. Per germline, CDR1 SEHNR and CDR2 FQNEAQ (reference sequence). As DNA, the CDR3 is TGTGCCAGCAGCTCAATTGAGGCTAGCGGATACAATGAGCAGTTCTTC. Its translation is CASSSIEASGYNEQFF.

The rearrangement uses TRBV5-1 and TRBJ1-2; 10 bases match TRBD1. CDR3 length: 15 residues. Germline V gene sequence: CDR1 SGHRS, CDR2 YFSETQ. With 3 bases clipped from V and 8 bases from J, the junction kept 10 bases outside the gene matches. The CDR3 reads CASSSRDRGSDGYTF. The CDR3 nucleotides read TGCGCCAGCAGCTCCCGGGACAGGGGAAGTGACGGCTACACCTTC.